The 12 T cell receptor beta chains below all came from one sample that was sequenced in a study of T cells after somatic rescue of genetic block. Generated by immunoSEQ multiplex PCR, the TCRdb table keeps only in-frame clones and is missing some. Counted here are 12,000 or so clones, over 60% occurring once; the ten biggest clones make up nearly 20%. Source material: peripheral blood mononuclear cells (PBMCs). Receptors were obtained from a boy aged 5-17 years.

The chain has TRBV5-1 and TRBJ2-1; the match to TRBD2 covers 9 bases. The V and J ends lost 5 bases and 1 base, in that order; junction bases with no gene match: 7. Per the germline V gene, CDR1 is SGHRS and CDR2 is YFSETQ. This CDR3 is built from 16 residues. For the CDR3, the DNA is TGCGCCAGCAGTCCTTTCCTAGCGGGGTCCTACAATGAGCAGTTCTTC. This encodes CASSPFLAGSYNEQFF.

The chain has TRBV28 and TRBJ2-5; possible D gene TRBD2, 6 bases. Trimming pared 5 bases from V and 2 bases from J, leaving 15 bases between. This CDR3 contains 15 residues. Germline CDR1 and CDR2: MDHEN and SYDVKM. The CDR3 loop reads CASSPLGGRQETQYF. For the CDR3, the DNA is TGTGCCAGCAGTCCCCTGGGGGGTCGACAAGAGACCCAGTACTTC.

V gene TRBV11-2 combines with J gene TRBJ1-5; no clear D. The V end lost 1 base, the J end lost 0 bases, and 7 bases lay between the germline ends. The germline CDR1 and CDR2 sequences are SGHAT and FQNNGV. This CDR3 region has 15 residues. In DNA form, the CDR3 reads TGTGCCAGCAGCTTAGGAGGTTATAGCAATCAGCCCCAGCATTTT. Its translation: CASSLGGYSNQPQHF. Filled out from reference TRBV11-2 and TRBJ1-5, the complete variable domain reads EAGVAQSPRYKIIEKRQSVAFWCNPISGHATLYWYQQILGQGPKLLIQFQNNGVVDDSQLPKDRFSAERLKGVDSTLKIQPAKLEDSAVYLCASSLGGYSNQPQHFGDGTRLSIL.

This rearrangement joins TRBV7-2 to TRBJ2-5, with D perhaps TRBD2 (5 bases). The germline V and J ends were trimmed by 5 bases and 5 bases, with 12 bases remaining between them. The germline gives CDR1 SGHTA, CDR2 FQGNSA. This CDR3 region has 13 residues. The CDR3 coding sequence is TGTGCCAGCAGCCTAGAGAGGGCTGAGACCCAGTACTTC. It codes for CASSLERAETQYF. Full variable domain (remainder filled in from reference TRBV7-2 and TRBJ2-5): GAGVSQSPSNKVTEKGKDVELRCDPISGHTALYWYRQSLGQGLEFLIYFQGNSAPDKSGLPSDRFSAERTGGSVSTLTIQRTQQEDSAVYLCASSLERAETQYFGPGTRLLVL.

This clone was observed once. The genes are TRBV28 and TRBJ2-1, with D possibly matching TRBD2 (7 bases). Germline lookup yields CDR1 MDHEN and CDR2 SYDVKM. This CDR3 has 12 amino acids. The germline V and J ends were trimmed by 10 bases and 8 bases, with 15 bases remaining between them. The CDR3 bases are TGTGCCACCACGCGCGGGGGCCATGAGCAGTTCTTC. Encoded protein: CATTRGGHEQFF.

The chain recombines TRBV11-2 with TRBJ2-3; a possible D gene is TRBD1 (6 bases). The CDR3 runs to 15 residues. Germline V CDR1 and CDR2: SGHAT, FQNNGV. V dropped 5 bases and J dropped 2 bases, with 14 bases sitting between them. In DNA, the CDR3 is TGTGCCAGCAGCAAACAGGGCCCTCTCACAGATACGCAGTATTTT. Protein product: CASSKQGPLTDTQYF.

V usage is TRBV18 and J usage is TRBJ2-7; 13 nucleotides agree with TRBD2. Per the germline V gene, CDR1 is KGHSH and CDR2 is LQKENI. This CDR3 contains 15 residues. Losses at the gene ends were 3 bases for V and 4 bases for J; bases not matched to a gene: 3. In DNA, the CDR3 is TGTGCCAGCTCACCGCGGACTAGCGGGAGTTACGAGCAGTACTTC. It specifies CASSPRTSGSYEQYF.

The chain recombines TRBV18 with TRBJ1-5; D may be TRBD1 (5 bases). The V and J ends lost 3 bases and 5 bases respectively, with 17 bases between them. Germline values: CDR1 KGHSH, CDR2 LQKENI. This CDR3 has 16 residues. The DNA for the CDR3 is TGTGCCAGCTCACCCATCGGGGCACCGGGGTATCAGCCCCAGCATTTT. Translated, it gives CASSPIGAPGYQPQHF.

In this sample, this clone turned up once. The chain combines TRBV5-8 with TRBJ2-2; 10 bases are a match to TRBD1. The V segment lost 0 bases and the J segment 5 bases; nucleotides outside the gene matches: 4. Germline V lookup: CDR1 SGHTS, CDR2 YDEGEE. The CDR3 has 16 residues. CDR3 in amino acids: CASSLVDRGRTGELFF. The CDR3, as DNA: TGTGCCAGCAGCTTGGTTGACAGGGGGCGAACCGGGGAGCTGTTTTTT.

The chain employs TRBV10-3 and TRBJ1-3, with 9 bases that match TRBD1. Trimming cost V 0 bases and J 13 bases; bases outside gene matches: 4. CDR1 and CDR2 from the germline V gene are ENHRY and SYGVKD. CDR3 length: 13 residues. CDR3 sequence: CAISESDGQGIYF. In DNA, the CDR3 is TGTGCCATCAGTGAGTCGGACGGACAGGGGATATATTTT.

The rearrangement uses TRBV7-2 and TRBJ2-1; D assignment may be TRBD1 or TRBD2 (5 bases each). The ends were cut back, 5 bases at V and 0 bases at J, with 14 bases in the middle. This CDR3 has 16 amino acids. Germline CDR1 and CDR2: SGHTA and FQGNSA. CDR3 in DNA: TGTGCCAGCAGCCCCCGGGACCGTAGCTCCTACAATGAGCAGTTCTTC. Protein: CASSPRDRSSYNEQFF.

This clone was counted between two and nine times. The chain combines TRBV6-4 with TRBJ2-7; the D gene is possibly TRBD2 (6 bases). This CDR3 region has 14 residues. Germline V gene data show CDR1 as MRHNA and CDR2 as SNTAGT. V lost 5 bases to trimming and J lost 1 base, with 12 bases between them. The CDR3, as DNA: TGTGCCAGCAGTCCTTCGACTAGTTCCTACGAGCAGTACTTC. As protein: CASSPSTSSYEQYF.